This T cell receptor beta chain is from a study of graft-versus-host responses after intestinal transplantation. Germline V gene data show CDR1 as SGHTA and CDR2 as FQGNSA. V was pared by 5 bases and J by 2 bases, with 20 bases of the junction left unmatched. This CDR3 is 19 amino acids long. On this clone itself: Its antigen is not known.

Assay used: immunoSEQ multiplex PCR; TCRdb lists only in-frame clones, some missing. The data show roughly 38,000 clones, 93% seen once. This TCR came from a human donor who was the organ donor for an intestinal transplant. The chain employs TRBV7-2 and TRBJ1-2; 7 positions match TRBD1. This specimen was unstimulated CD8+ T cells sorted from spleen or lymph node cells, taken before transplant. The chain's CDR3 is CASSIYVHRTDRANYGYTF. The CDR3 DNA follows: TGTGCCAGCAGCATTTACGTTCACAGGACTGACAGGGCAAACTATGGCTACACCTTC.